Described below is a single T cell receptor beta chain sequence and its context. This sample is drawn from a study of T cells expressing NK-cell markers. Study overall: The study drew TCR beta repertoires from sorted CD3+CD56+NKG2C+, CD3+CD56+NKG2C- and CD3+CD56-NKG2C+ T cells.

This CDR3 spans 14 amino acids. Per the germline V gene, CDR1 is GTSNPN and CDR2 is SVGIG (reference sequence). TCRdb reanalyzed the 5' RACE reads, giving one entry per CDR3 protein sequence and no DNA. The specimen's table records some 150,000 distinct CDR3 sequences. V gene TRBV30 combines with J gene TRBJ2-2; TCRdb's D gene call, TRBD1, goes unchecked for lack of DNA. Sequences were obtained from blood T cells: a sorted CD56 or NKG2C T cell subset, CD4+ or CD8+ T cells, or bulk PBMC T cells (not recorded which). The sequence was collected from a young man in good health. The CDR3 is CAWEDRGASGELFF. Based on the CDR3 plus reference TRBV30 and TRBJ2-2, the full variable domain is SQTIHQWPATLVQPVGSPLSLECTVEGTSNPNLYWYRQAAGRGLQLLFYSVGIGQISSEVPQNLSASRPQDRQFILSSKKLLLSDSGFYLCAWEDRGASGELFFGEGSRLTVL.